These T cell receptor beta chains were read from a single sample in a study of blood T cell repertoires in COVID-19. Using immunoSEQ multiplex PCR, the repertoire was profiled, and TCRdb retains in-frame clones only, with some absent. Of around 190,000 clones listed, roughly 77% are singletons. The specimen sequenced was peripheral blood. Receptors originate from a woman in her thirties or forties with COVID-19, enrolled during active disease. Each CDR3 is given with its conserved first and last residue. A D gene is named only where the DNA matches it firmly. A clone size is listed for some rows: how often the clone was seen (once, few, many), or a class if it is expanded.

>-|TRBV10-2|TRBD2|TRBJ2-3
TGCGCCAGCAGTGAGTGGGTCGGGACTAGCGTCCCTCGAGCGGGAGATACGCAGTATTTT
CASSEWVGTSVPRAGDTQYF
>-|TRBV4-2|TRBD1|TRBJ1-3
TGTGCCAGCAGCCAAGGAAGGACAGGGAATTATCTTACCATATATTTT
CASSQGRTGNYLTIYF
>-|TRBV6-5|-|TRBJ2-7
TGTGCCAGCAGTCCCCGGGACACAGTCGAGCAGTACTTC
CASSPRDTVEQYF
>-|TRBV3-1/TRBV3-2|-|TRBJ2-7
TGTGCCAGCAGCTTACGACGGGGGGACAGGAACGAGCAGTACTTC
CASSLRRGDRNEQYF
>-|TRBV29-1|-|TRBJ2-3
TGCAGCGTTGAACCATACCAGACAGATACGCAGTATTTT
CSVEPYQTDTQYF
>-|TRBV18|-|TRBJ2-1
TGTGCCAGCTCACCAGCGACTAGTCCTTCCGGGGAGCAGTTCTTC
CASSPATSPSGEQFF
>once|TRBV6-5|-|TRBJ1-1
TGTGCCAGCAGTTATGGGCAGGGTAGAGCTGAAGCTTTCTTT
CASSYGQGRAEAFF
>few|TRBV10-3|-|TRBJ1-6
TGTGCCATCAGTGAGTCCGGGGGGGGAGATAATTCACCCCTCCACTTT
CAISESGGGDNSPLHF
>-|TRBV27|TRBD1|TRBJ1-4
TGTGCCAGCACTCCTTTACCATCCAGGGGGAGGAATGAAAAACTGTTTTTT
CASTPLPSRGRNEKLFF
>-|TRBV2|-|TRBJ2-2
TGTGCCAGCAGTGATGCGGGGAACACCGGGGAGCTGTTTTTT
CASSDAGNTGELFF
>-|TRBV4-2|-|TRBJ1-2
TGTGCCAGCAGCCAAGTCGAAGGAGCTAACTATGGCTACACCTTC
CASSQVEGANYGYTF
>-|TRBV6-1|-|TRBJ1-6
TGTGCCAGCAGTGACGTAAGGGGTAATTCACCCCTCCACTTT
CASSDVRGNSPLHF
>few|TRBV5-4|TRBD2|TRBJ2-1
TGTGCCAGCAGCCTTCCTAGCGGAGGACACAATGAGCAGTTCTTC
CASSLPSGGHNEQFF
>-|TRBV10-3|-|TRBJ2-3
TGTGCCATCAGCCCCTCATGGGGCGGTAGCACAGATACGCAGTATTTT
CAISPSWGGSTDTQYF
>-|TRBV19|-|TRBJ1-3
TGTGCCAGTAGGCCCAGCGGCTCTGGAAACACCATATATTTT
CASRPSGSGNTIYF
>-|TRBV19|TRBD2|TRBJ2-1
TGTGCCAGTAGTCAAGGTCTGACTCTAGCGGGAGCGCTGCAGTTCTTC
CASSQGLTLAGALQFF
>-|TRBV9|-|TRBJ1-2
TGTGCCAGCAGCGTAGCTATGTCCCAGGGCCGAGGCTACACCTTC
CASSVAMSQGRGYTF
>-|TRBV5-6|-|TRBJ2-6
TGTGCCAGCAGTTATACAGGGTCCAACGTCCTGACTTTC
CASSYTGSNVLTF